Listed below are T cell receptor beta chains from one sample, sequenced in a study of Graves' ophthalmopathy and Graves' hyperthyroidism. MiXCR, applied by TCRdb to the multiplex PCR reads, yields one record per CDR3 protein. The sample holds 400,000 to 450,000 distinct CDR3 sequences; over 20% are singletons and the top ten take around 3.1%. Material: peripheral blood. These receptors were obtained from a woman aged 18 to 35 with stable Graves' hyperthyroidism. CDR3s include the opening cysteine and the closing phenylalanine or tryptophan. Fields, in order: CDR3 DNA, CDR3 protein, D gene, clone size, V gene, CDR3 length, J gene. D genes are given only for firm matches. Rows may omit the clone size; those that give it use once, few, many or a size class.

CDR3nt: TGCGCCAGCAGCCCGCAGGAAGGAAGAGAGACCCAGTACTTC
CDR3aa: CASSPQEGRETQYF
d_gene: -
abundance: -
v_gene: TRBV5-1
len: 14
j_gene: TRBJ2-5

CDR3nt: TGTGCCGGCAGTTCCCAGGGTATGTTAGAGACCCAGTACTTC
CDR3aa: CAGSSQGMLETQYF
d_gene: -
abundance: many
v_gene: TRBV12-3/TRBV12-4
len: 14
j_gene: TRBJ2-5

CDR3nt: TGTGCCAGCAGTTTTTACGCGGGGGAGGGCATTAAGTACTTC
CDR3aa: CASSFYAGEGIKYF
d_gene: TRBD2
abundance: -
v_gene: TRBV12-3/TRBV12-4
len: 14
j_gene: TRBJ2-4

CDR3nt: TGTGCCACCAGCACCGCTAACTATGGCTACACCTTC
CDR3aa: CATSTANYGYTF
d_gene: -
abundance: -
v_gene: TRBV6-1
len: 12
j_gene: TRBJ1-2

CDR3nt: TGTGCCAGCAGTTACGGGCGGGGCGCCTACGAGCAGTACTTC
CDR3aa: CASSYGRGAYEQYF
d_gene: -
abundance: many
v_gene: TRBV6-5
len: 14
j_gene: TRBJ2-7

CDR3nt: TGTGCCAGCAGTGGGTATGGACGGAATCGCTCCTACGAGCAGTACTTC
CDR3aa: CASSGYGRNRSYEQYF
d_gene: -
abundance: many
v_gene: TRBV25-1
len: 16
j_gene: TRBJ2-7

CDR3nt: TGTGCCAGCAGCCAAGCGAACGAGGAAGAGACCCAGTACTTC
CDR3aa: CASSQANEEETQYF
d_gene: -
abundance: many
v_gene: TRBV14
len: 14
j_gene: TRBJ2-5

CDR3nt: TGTGCCAGCAGTCAACGGGTGACTGAAGCTTTCTTT
CDR3aa: CASSQRVTEAFF
d_gene: -
abundance: few
v_gene: TRBV12-3/TRBV12-4
len: 12
j_gene: TRBJ1-1

CDR3nt: TGTGCCAGCAGCTTCGGACAGGGGTCGACTAACTATGGCTACACCTTC
CDR3aa: CASSFGQGSTNYGYTF
d_gene: TRBD1
abundance: many
v_gene: TRBV11-1
len: 16
j_gene: TRBJ1-2

CDR3nt: TGCAGCGCTGGAGCCGGGACAGTCTATGGCTACACCTTC
CDR3aa: CSAGAGTVYGYTF
d_gene: TRBD1
abundance: many
v_gene: TRBV29-1
len: 13
j_gene: TRBJ1-2

CDR3nt: TGCAGCGTAGACCGGACAGGGTCCACTGAAGCTTTCTTT
CDR3aa: CSVDRTGSTEAFF
d_gene: TRBD1
abundance: many
v_gene: TRBV29-1
len: 13
j_gene: TRBJ1-1

CDR3nt: TGTGCCAGCAGGGGACAGGTTCTCGACGAGCAGTACTTC
CDR3aa: CASRGQVLDEQYF
d_gene: TRBD1
abundance: -
v_gene: TRBV6-1
len: 13
j_gene: TRBJ2-7

CDR3nt: TGTGCCAGCAGTGAAGGGGGTAGGATCCTCACCGGGGAGCTGTTTTTT
CDR3aa: CASSEGGRILTGELFF
d_gene: -
abundance: few
v_gene: TRBV2
len: 16
j_gene: TRBJ2-2

CDR3nt: TGTGCCAGCAGTTTATGGGGACAGTCCTACGAGCAGTACTTC
CDR3aa: CASSLWGQSYEQYF
d_gene: TRBD1
abundance: many
v_gene: TRBV28
len: 14
j_gene: TRBJ2-7

CDR3nt: TGCAGTGCTAGAGATCCGGGACTCTCCTACGAGCAGTACTTC
CDR3aa: CSARDPGLSYEQYF
d_gene: -
abundance: many
v_gene: TRBV20-1
len: 14
j_gene: TRBJ2-7

CDR3nt: TGTGCCAGCAGTCTATCTGGGGGGAAGACCCAGTACTTC
CDR3aa: CASSLSGGKTQYF
d_gene: -
abundance: many
v_gene: TRBV27
len: 13
j_gene: TRBJ2-5

CDR3nt: TGCGCCAGCAGCCCCACCCTAGCGGGGTCCACCGGGGAGCTGTTTTTT
CDR3aa: CASSPTLAGSTGELFF
d_gene: TRBD2
abundance: -
v_gene: TRBV5-1
len: 16
j_gene: TRBJ2-2

CDR3nt: TGTGCCAGCAGACTCCCGGACAGTATAGATTCACCCCTCCACTTT
CDR3aa: CASRLPDSIDSPLHF
d_gene: -
abundance: many
v_gene: TRBV12-3/TRBV12-4
len: 15
j_gene: TRBJ1-6

CDR3nt: TGTGCCAGCAGCCCGCGGGTCAATCAGCCCCAGCATTTT
CDR3aa: CASSPRVNQPQHF
d_gene: -
abundance: many
v_gene: TRBV28
len: 13
j_gene: TRBJ1-5

CDR3nt: TGTGCCAGCAGCTCAGACCGGGACAGGTATTACGAGCAGTACTTC
CDR3aa: CASSSDRDRYYEQYF
d_gene: TRBD1
abundance: many
v_gene: TRBV7-9
len: 15
j_gene: TRBJ2-7

CDR3nt: TGTGCCAGCAGTTTAGGGATACGCAATCAGCCCCAGCATTTT
CDR3aa: CASSLGIRNQPQHF
d_gene: -
abundance: -
v_gene: TRBV12-3/TRBV12-4
len: 14
j_gene: TRBJ1-5

CDR3nt: TGTGCCAGCAGGCCCCGCGGCGGGATGAGGGAGCAGTACTTC
CDR3aa: CASRPRGGMREQYF
d_gene: -
abundance: many
v_gene: TRBV6-2/TRBV6-3
len: 14
j_gene: TRBJ2-7

CDR3nt: TGTGCCAGCAGTGAATCCCCTCGGACAGGTCCCCACGAGCAGTACTTC
CDR3aa: CASSESPRTGPHEQYF
d_gene: TRBD1
abundance: many
v_gene: TRBV25-1
len: 16
j_gene: TRBJ2-7

CDR3nt: TGTGCCAGCAGCTTATCGGACCAAGATACCCAGTACTTC
CDR3aa: CASSLSDQDTQYF
d_gene: -
abundance: -
v_gene: TRBV11-3
len: 13
j_gene: TRBJ2-5

CDR3nt: TGTGCCAGCAGTGCAGCGACGGAACAGCCCCGGCATTTT
CDR3aa: CASSAATEQPRHF
d_gene: -
abundance: -
v_gene: TRBV6-1
len: 13
j_gene: TRBJ1-5

CDR3nt: TGTGCCAGCAGTTTAGGGCAGGGGGTGTTCGAGCAGTACTTC
CDR3aa: CASSLGQGVFEQYF
d_gene: TRBD1
abundance: many
v_gene: TRBV12-3/TRBV12-4
len: 14
j_gene: TRBJ2-7

CDR3nt: TGTGCCAGCAGTATGGGGGCTGCTAGCGGGGAGCTGTTTTTT
CDR3aa: CASSMGAASGELFF
d_gene: -
abundance: many
v_gene: TRBV6-1
len: 14
j_gene: TRBJ2-2

CDR3nt: TGTGCCAGCTCCGACTCACAAGAGACCCAGTACTTC
CDR3aa: CASSDSQETQYF
d_gene: -
abundance: many
v_gene: TRBV18
len: 12
j_gene: TRBJ2-5

CDR3nt: TGTGCCACCCACGGGACTAGTTACACCGGGGAGCTGTTTTTT
CDR3aa: CATHGTSYTGELFF
d_gene: TRBD2
abundance: many
v_gene: TRBV19
len: 14
j_gene: TRBJ2-2

CDR3nt: TGTGCCTCCCCCGGGGGGGTATGGGAGACTGACGCTTTCTTT
CDR3aa: CASPGGVWETDAFF
d_gene: -
abundance: -
v_gene: TRBV6-1
len: 14
j_gene: TRBJ1-1

CDR3nt: TGTGCCAGTAGTCCCCAGGGGCTCAGCTACGAGCAGTACTTC
CDR3aa: CASSPQGLSYEQYF
d_gene: -
abundance: many
v_gene: TRBV19
len: 14
j_gene: TRBJ2-7

CDR3nt: TGTGCCAGCAGTGGTCAAGAGCGGGCCTCCTATGGCTACACCTTC
CDR3aa: CASSGQERASYGYTF
d_gene: -
abundance: few
v_gene: TRBV6-1
len: 15
j_gene: TRBJ1-2

CDR3nt: TGTGCCAGCAGTTTAGATCTCGCCCACGAGCAGTACTTC
CDR3aa: CASSLDLAHEQYF
d_gene: -
abundance: -
v_gene: TRBV12-3/TRBV12-4
len: 13
j_gene: TRBJ2-7

CDR3nt: TGTGCCAGCAGCCCCCACCGGGACGGTAACTACGAGCAGTACTTC
CDR3aa: CASSPHRDGNYEQYF
d_gene: -
abundance: -
v_gene: TRBV11-2
len: 15
j_gene: TRBJ2-7

CDR3nt: TGCGCCAGCAGCTACTCGGGACTAGCGGGCTCCTACGAGCAGTACTTC
CDR3aa: CASSYSGLAGSYEQYF
d_gene: TRBD2
abundance: many
v_gene: TRBV5-1
len: 16
j_gene: TRBJ2-7

CDR3nt: TGTGCTAGTGGTAAAGACGGCACAGATACGCAGTATTTT
CDR3aa: CASGKDGTDTQYF
d_gene: -
abundance: many
v_gene: TRBV12-5
len: 13
j_gene: TRBJ2-3

CDR3nt: TGTGCCAGCAGCTTAGCGGTGAGGGGGGCGAACATTCAGTACTTC
CDR3aa: CASSLAVRGANIQYF
d_gene: -
abundance: -
v_gene: TRBV11-2
len: 15
j_gene: TRBJ2-4

CDR3nt: TGTGCCAGCAGTTACTCCGGGACAGGGGGCGGTATCGGGGAGCTGTTTTTT
CDR3aa: CASSYSGTGGGIGELFF
d_gene: TRBD1
abundance: many
v_gene: TRBV6-5
len: 17
j_gene: TRBJ2-2

CDR3nt: TGTGCCAGCAGCGTAGGCGACGCCAGCGGCTATGGCTACACCTTC
CDR3aa: CASSVGDASGYGYTF
d_gene: -
abundance: many
v_gene: TRBV9
len: 15
j_gene: TRBJ1-2

CDR3nt: TGCGCCAGCAGCCACGGGGACGAGCAGTACTTC
CDR3aa: CASSHGDEQYF
d_gene: -
abundance: -
v_gene: TRBV4-1
len: 11
j_gene: TRBJ2-7